This passage covers 14 T cell receptor beta chains from one sample sequenced in a study of long-term antiretroviral therapy in people with HIV. Survey-level resolution applied to immunoSEQ assay v3.0. Method: immunoSEQ multiplex PCR; TCRdb's copy keeps in-frame clones and lacks some. The sample has some 23,000 clones, approximately 93% seen once; the top ten hold under 10%. The sample was unsorted PBMCs, taken 7.6 years after starting antiretroviral therapy. The receptors stem from a woman aged 40 to 49 with HIV.

V is TRBV30 and J is TRBJ1-4; D not certain. Germline V gene lookup returns CDR1 GTSNPN and CDR2 SVGIG (reference sequence). Between the trimmed V and J ends, which lost 0 bases and 6 bases, there was a span of 11 bases. This CDR3 has 14 amino acids. The DNA of the CDR3 is TGTGCCTGGAGTGTATTGGGGATTTATGAAAAACTGTTTTTT. It codes for CAWSVLGIYEKLFF.

This chain uses TRBV7-9 with TRBJ2-5; a possible D gene is TRBD1 (6 bases). This CDR3 has 14 residues. With 4 bases removed from V and 5 bases from J, the gap between germline ends came to 14 bases. Germline assignment: CDR1 SEHNR and CDR2 FQNEAQ (reference sequence). CDR3 loop: CASSYSGEWETQYF. CDR3 sequence (DNA): TGTGCCAGCAGCTATTCAGGGGAGTGGGAGACCCAGTACTTC.

This chain connects TRBV7-9 to TRBJ1-1; no firm D call. The germline V gene has CDR1 SEHNR and CDR2 FQNEAQ (reference sequence). The CDR3 spans 12 residues. V lost 3 bases, J lost 4 bases, and 6 bases lay in between. CDR3 protein: CASSLESTEAFF. CDR3 nucleotides: TGTGCCAGCAGCTTGGAATCCACTGAAGCTTTCTTT.

The rearrangement uses TRBV7-9 and TRBJ1-2; D not certain. Per germline, CDR1 SEHNR and CDR2 FQNEAQ (reference sequence). This CDR3 spans 14 amino acids. V was shortened by 5 bases and J by 3 bases, with 13 bases between the two germline ends. CDR3 sequence (DNA): TGTGCCAGCAGCCTAGACACGTCCTACTATGGCTACACCTTC. It translates to CASSLDTSYYGYTF.

V is TRBV6-5 and J is TRBJ2-4; TRBD2 aligns across 9 bases. Looked up from germline, CDR1 is MNHEY and CDR2 is SVGAGI. CDR3 size: 16 residues. The V gene end was trimmed by 0 bases and the J gene end by 11 bases; junction bases not matched to a gene: 11. CDR3 loop: CASSYSVIAGAKLQYF. The CDR3 nucleotides are TGTGCCAGCAGTTACTCCGTGATAGCGGGGGCAAAGCTTCAGTACTTC.

The gene calls are TRBV6-1 and TRBJ1-6; D gene unclear. V gave up 1 base and J gave up 3 bases, with 7 bases separating them. CDR1 is MNHNS, CDR2 SASEGT, per germline. This CDR3 is 15 amino acids long. This chain's CDR3 is CASSEVGIYNSPLHF. Here the CDR3 DNA reads TGTGCCAGCAGTGAAGTGGGAATCTATAATTCACCCCTCCACTTT.

The rearrangement joins TRBV6-5 to TRBJ1-2; 11 bases agree with TRBD1. The CDR3 has 14 amino acids. The trim removed 9 bases at V and 7 bases at J, leaving 10 bases unmatched. CDR1 is MNHEY and CDR2 is SVGAGI in the germline V gene. Here the CDR3 reads CASEPGQGVSGYTF. CDR3 bases: TGTGCCAGTGAACCGGGACAGGGGGTCAGTGGCTACACCTTC.

The chain uses TRBV5-5 and TRBJ1-1; D is unclear. V lost 2 bases and J lost 7, with 9 bases in between. Per the germline V gene, CDR1 is SGHKS and CDR2 is YYEKEE (reference sequence). This CDR3 contains 12 residues. CDR3 nucleotide sequence: TGTGCCAGCAGCTTTGGCACAGTTGAAGCTTTCTTT. This sequence encodes CASSFGTVEAFF. The full variable domain, in which reference TRBV5-5 and TRBJ1-1 provide the parts outside the CDR3, is DAGVTQSPTHLIKTRGQQVTLRCSPISGHKSVSWYQQVLGQGPQFIFQYYEKEERGRGNFPDRFSARQFPNYSSELNVNALLLGDSALYLCASSFGTVEAFFGQGTRLTVV.

The V and J genes are TRBV7-2 and TRBJ2-1; 13 bases are shared with TRBD2. Trimming took 4 bases from V and 9 from J; bases not matched to a gene: 6. Per the germline V gene, CDR1 is SGHTA and CDR2 is FQGNSA. The CDR3 spans 15 residues. CDR3 in DNA: TGTGCCAGCAGCTCTACTAGCGGGGGGGACATTGAGCAGTTCTTC. It is translated as CASSSTSGGDIEQFF.

This chain connects TRBV7-9 to TRBJ2-7; perhaps TRBD2 as D (5 bases). With 5 bases removed from V and 4 bases from J, the gap between germline ends came to 18 bases. Germline CDR1 SEHNR, CDR2 FQNEAQ (reference sequence). This CDR3 is 15 amino acids long. The CDR3 is CASSHAQTGIYEQYF. CDR3 coding DNA: TGTGCCAGCAGCCATGCACAAACCGGGATATACGAGCAGTACTTC.

The rearrangement links TRBV6-5 to TRBJ2-7; no firm D call. CDR3 length: 12 residues. From germline, CDR1 is MNHEY and CDR2 SVGAGI. V lost 5 bases and J lost 5, with 10 bases in between. The CDR3 DNA sequence: TGTGCCAGCAGTCGGGTAATCCACGAGCAGTACTTC. This translates into CASSRVIHEQYF.

The rearrangement links TRBV4-3 to TRBJ2-2, with D possibly TRBD2 on 5 matching bases. The CDR3 is 16 residues long. Germline V gene data show CDR1 as LGHNA and CDR2 as YSLEER. The V end was cut by 4 bases, the J end by 6 bases, with 18 bases between. The CDR3: CASSPRAFSDAGELFF. Written as DNA, the CDR3 is TGCGCCAGCAGCCCTAGGGCATTTAGCGACGCCGGGGAGCTGTTTTTT.

V gene TRBV7-9 combines with J gene TRBJ2-1, with D perhaps being TRBD1 or TRBD2 (5 bases each). The germline CDR1 and CDR2 sequences are SEHNR and FQNEAQ (reference sequence). This CDR3 is 13 amino acids long. The ends were cut back, 11 bases at V and 2 bases at J, with 13 bases in the middle. In nucleotides, the CDR3 is TGTGCCTGTACCGGGGCACCCTACAATGAGCAGTTCTTC. The encoded protein is CACTGAPYNEQFF.

The chain carries TRBV11-2 and TRBJ2-1; 9 bases fit TRBD1. Per the germline V gene, CDR1 is SGHAT and CDR2 is FQNNGV. There are 13 residues in the CDR3. J was trimmed by 7 bases and V by 4 bases; bases with no gene match: 2. The CDR3 is CASSSDRGNEQFF. CDR3 DNA: TGTGCCAGCAGCTCTGACAGGGGGAATGAGCAGTTCTTC.